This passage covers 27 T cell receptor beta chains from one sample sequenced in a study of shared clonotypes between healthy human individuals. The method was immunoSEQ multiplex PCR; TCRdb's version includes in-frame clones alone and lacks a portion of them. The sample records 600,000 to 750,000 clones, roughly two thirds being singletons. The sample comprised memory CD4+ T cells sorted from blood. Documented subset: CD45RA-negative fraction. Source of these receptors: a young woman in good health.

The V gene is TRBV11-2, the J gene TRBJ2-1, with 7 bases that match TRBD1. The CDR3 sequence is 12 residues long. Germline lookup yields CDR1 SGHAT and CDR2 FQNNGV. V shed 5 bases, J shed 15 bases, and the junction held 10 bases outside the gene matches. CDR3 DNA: TGTGCCAGCAGCCCTGATGGCCGGACAGGGTTCTTC. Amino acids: CASSPDGRTGFF. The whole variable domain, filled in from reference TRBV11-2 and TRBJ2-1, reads EAGVAQSPRYKIIEKRQSVAFWCNPISGHATLYWYQQILGQGPKLLIQFQNNGVVDDSQLPKDRFSAERLKGVDSTLKIQPAKLEDSAVYLCASSPDGRTGFFGPGTRLTVL.

CDR3 sequence: CASTPIAGTQETQYF. The CDR3 DNA reads as TGCGCCAGCACCCCAATAGCGGGGACCCAAGAGACCCAGTACTTC. The J gene is TRBJ2-5, the V gene TRBV4-1; 8 bases line up with TRBD2. V lost 7 bases to trimming and J lost 1 base; unmatched junction nucleotides: 8. Germline CDR1 is MGHRA and CDR2 is YSYEKL. The CDR3 consists of 15 residues.

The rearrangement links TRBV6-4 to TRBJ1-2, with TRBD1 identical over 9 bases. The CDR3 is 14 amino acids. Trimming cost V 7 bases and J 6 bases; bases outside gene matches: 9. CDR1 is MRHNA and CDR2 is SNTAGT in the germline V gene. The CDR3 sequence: CASKLTGGFDGYTF. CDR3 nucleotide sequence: TGTGCCAGCAAGCTGACAGGGGGTTTCGATGGCTACACCTTC.

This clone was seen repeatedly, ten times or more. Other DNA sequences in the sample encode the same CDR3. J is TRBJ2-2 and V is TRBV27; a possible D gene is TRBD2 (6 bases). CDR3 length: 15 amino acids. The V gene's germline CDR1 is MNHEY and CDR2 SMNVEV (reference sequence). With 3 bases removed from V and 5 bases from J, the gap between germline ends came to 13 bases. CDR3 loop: CASSFSLAGTGELFF. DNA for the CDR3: TGTGCCAGCAGTTTTTCTTTGGCGGGGACCGGGGAGCTGTTTTTT.

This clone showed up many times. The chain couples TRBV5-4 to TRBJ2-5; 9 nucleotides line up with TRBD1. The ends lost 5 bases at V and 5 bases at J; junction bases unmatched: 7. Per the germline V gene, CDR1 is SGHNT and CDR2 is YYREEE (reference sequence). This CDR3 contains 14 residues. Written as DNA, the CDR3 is TGTGCCAGCAGTCCCGGGACAGGGTGGGAGACCCAGTACTTC. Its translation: CASSPGTGWETQYF.

In DNA form, the CDR3 reads TGTGCCAGCAGTAGCAACGAAGCCGGAGAGACCCAGTACTTC. Its protein product is CASSSNEAGETQYF. The chain carries TRBV2 and TRBJ2-5; no clear D. V shed 5 bases and J shed 4 bases, with 14 bases lying between them. Germline V lookup: CDR1 SNHLY, CDR2 FYNNEI. The CDR3 extends over 14 amino acids. Based on the CDR3 plus reference TRBV2 and TRBJ2-5, the full variable domain is EPEVTQTPSHQVTQMGQEVILRCVPISNHLYFYWYRQILGQKVEFLVSFYNNEISEKSEIFDDQFSVERPDGSNFTLKIRSTKLEDSAMYFCASSSNEAGETQYFGPGTRLLVL.

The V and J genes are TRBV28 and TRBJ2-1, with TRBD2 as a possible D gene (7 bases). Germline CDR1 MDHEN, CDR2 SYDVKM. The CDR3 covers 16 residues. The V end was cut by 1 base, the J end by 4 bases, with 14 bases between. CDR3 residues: CASSLFVRGGYNEQFF. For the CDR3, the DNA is TGTGCCAGCAGTTTATTCGTAAGGGGGGGTTACAATGAGCAGTTCTTC.

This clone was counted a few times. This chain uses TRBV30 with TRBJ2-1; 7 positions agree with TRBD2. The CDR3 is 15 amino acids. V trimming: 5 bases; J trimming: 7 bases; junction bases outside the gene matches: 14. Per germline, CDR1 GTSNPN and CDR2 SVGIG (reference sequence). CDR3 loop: CAWEPKEVGGNEQFF. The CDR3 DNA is TGTGCCTGGGAGCCGAAGGAGGTCGGGGGGAATGAGCAGTTCTTC. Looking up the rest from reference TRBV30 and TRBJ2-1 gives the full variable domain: SQTIHQWPATLVQPVGSPLSLECTVEGTSNPNLYWYRQAAGRGLQLLFYSVGIGQISSEVPQNLSASRPQDRQFILSSKKLLLSDSGFYLCAWEPKEVGGNEQFFGPGTRLTVL.

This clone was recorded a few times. As DNA, the CDR3 is TGTGCCAGCAGCTCTAGCTCTGGGGCCAACGTCCTGACTTTC. This sequence encodes CASSSSSGANVLTF. The chain recombines TRBV7-7 with TRBJ2-6; D is uncertain. V was shortened by 4 bases and J by 0 bases, with 4 bases between the two germline ends. Germline V lookup: CDR1 SSHAT, CDR2 FNYEAQ (reference sequence). This CDR3 has 14 residues.

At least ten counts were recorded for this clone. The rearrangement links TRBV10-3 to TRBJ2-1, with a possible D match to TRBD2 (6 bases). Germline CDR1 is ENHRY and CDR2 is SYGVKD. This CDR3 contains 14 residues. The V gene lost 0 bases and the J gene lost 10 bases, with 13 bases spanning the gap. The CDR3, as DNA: TGTGCCATCAGTGAGTCGAGCACGGGGGACGAGCAGTTCTTC. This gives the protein CAISESSTGDEQFF.

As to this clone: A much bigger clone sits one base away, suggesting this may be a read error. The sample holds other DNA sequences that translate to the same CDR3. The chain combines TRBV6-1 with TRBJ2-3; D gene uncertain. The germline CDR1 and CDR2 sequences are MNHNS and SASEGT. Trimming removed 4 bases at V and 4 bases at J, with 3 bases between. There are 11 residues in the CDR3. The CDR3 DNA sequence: TGTGCCAGCAGTGTCTCAGATACGCAGTATTTT. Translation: CASSVSDTQYF.

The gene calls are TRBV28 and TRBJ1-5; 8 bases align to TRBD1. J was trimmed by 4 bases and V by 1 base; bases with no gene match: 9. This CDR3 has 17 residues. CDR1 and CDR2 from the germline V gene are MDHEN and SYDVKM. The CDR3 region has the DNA TGTGCCAGCAGTTTATTCTTTTTGCAGGGGGCAAATCAGCCCCAGCATTTT. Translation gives CASSLFFLQGANQPQHF.

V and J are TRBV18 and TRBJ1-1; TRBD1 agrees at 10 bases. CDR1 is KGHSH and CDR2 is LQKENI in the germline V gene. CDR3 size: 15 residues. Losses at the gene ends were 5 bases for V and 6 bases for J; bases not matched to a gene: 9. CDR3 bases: TGTGCCAGCTCAACAGGGACAGGGGCTGGGGCTGAAGCTTTCTTT. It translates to CASSTGTGAGAEAFF.

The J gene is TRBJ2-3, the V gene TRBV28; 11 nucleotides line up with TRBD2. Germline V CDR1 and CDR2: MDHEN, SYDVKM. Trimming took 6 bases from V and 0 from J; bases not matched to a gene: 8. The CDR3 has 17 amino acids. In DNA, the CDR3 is TGTGCCAGCAGCCTGGCCGGGACTAGCGGAAGCACAGATACGCAGTATTTT. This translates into CASSLAGTSGSTDTQYF.

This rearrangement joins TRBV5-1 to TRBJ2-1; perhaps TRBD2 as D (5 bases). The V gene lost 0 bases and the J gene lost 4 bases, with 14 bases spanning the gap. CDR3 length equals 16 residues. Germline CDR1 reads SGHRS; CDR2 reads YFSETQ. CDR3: CASSLGPDLGYNEQFF. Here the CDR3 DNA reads TGCGCCAGCAGCTTGGGTCCGGACTTGGGATACAATGAGCAGTTCTTC.

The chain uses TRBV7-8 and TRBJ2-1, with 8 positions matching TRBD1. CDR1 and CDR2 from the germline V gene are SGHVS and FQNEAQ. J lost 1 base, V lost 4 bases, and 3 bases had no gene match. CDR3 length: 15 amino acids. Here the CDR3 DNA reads TGTGCCAGCAGCTCAGGACAGGGATCCTACAATGAGCAGTTCTTC. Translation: CASSSGQGSYNEQFF.

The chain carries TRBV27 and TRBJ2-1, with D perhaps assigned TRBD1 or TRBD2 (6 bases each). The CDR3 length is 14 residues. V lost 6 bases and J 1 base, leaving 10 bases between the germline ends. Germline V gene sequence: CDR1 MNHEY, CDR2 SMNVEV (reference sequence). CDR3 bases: TGTGCCAGCAGAAAGGGGGGTTCCTACAATGAGCAGTTCTTC. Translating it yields CASRKGGSYNEQFF.

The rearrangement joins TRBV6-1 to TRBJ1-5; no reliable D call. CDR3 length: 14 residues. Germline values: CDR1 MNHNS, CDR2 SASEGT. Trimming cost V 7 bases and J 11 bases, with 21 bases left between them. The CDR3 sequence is CASTLDTQKTSQHF. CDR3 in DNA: TGTGCCAGCACCCTCGACACCCAAAAAACGTCCCAGCATTTT.

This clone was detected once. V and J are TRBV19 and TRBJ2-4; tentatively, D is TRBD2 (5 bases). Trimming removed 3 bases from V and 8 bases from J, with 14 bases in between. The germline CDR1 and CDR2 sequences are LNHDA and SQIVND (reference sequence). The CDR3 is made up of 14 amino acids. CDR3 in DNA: TGTGCCAGTAGTATCAGGACTCGGTGGGACATTCAGTACTTC. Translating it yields CASSIRTRWDIQYF.

The CDR3 reads CASSPPAQYSTDTQYF. The CDR3 coding sequence is TGTGCCAGCTCACCACCGGCGCAGTATAGCACAGATACGCAGTATTTT. This chain joins TRBV18 and TRBJ2-3; no clear D. The CDR3 sequence is 16 residues long. Trimming pared 0 bases from V and 0 bases from J, leaving 10 bases between. CDR1 and CDR2 (germline): KGHSH, LQKENI.

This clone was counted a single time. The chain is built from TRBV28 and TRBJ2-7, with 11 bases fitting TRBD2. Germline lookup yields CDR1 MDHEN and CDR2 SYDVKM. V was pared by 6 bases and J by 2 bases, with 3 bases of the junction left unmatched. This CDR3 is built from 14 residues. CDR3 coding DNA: TGTGCCAGCAGGGATAGCGGGAGGGCCTACGAGCAGTACTTC. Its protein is CASRDSGRAYEQYF.

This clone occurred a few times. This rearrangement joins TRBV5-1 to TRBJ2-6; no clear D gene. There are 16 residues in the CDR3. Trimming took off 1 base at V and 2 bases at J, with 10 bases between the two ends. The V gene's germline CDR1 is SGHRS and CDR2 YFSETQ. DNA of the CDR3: TGCGCCAGCAGCTTGTCGGTTTCGGCTGGGGCCAACGTCCTGACTTTC. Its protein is CASSLSVSAGANVLTF.

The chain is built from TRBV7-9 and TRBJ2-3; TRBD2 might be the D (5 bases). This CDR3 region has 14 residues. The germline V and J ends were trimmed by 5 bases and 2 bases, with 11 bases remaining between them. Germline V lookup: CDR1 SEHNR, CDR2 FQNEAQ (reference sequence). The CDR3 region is CASSRDYPTDTQYF. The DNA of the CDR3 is TGTGCCAGCAGCCGAGACTACCCCACAGATACGCAGTATTTT.

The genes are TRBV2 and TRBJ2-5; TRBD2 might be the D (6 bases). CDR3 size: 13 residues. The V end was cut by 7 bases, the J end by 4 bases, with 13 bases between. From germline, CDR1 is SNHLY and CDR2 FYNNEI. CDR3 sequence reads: CASIGGNSETQYF. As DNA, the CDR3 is TGTGCCAGCATCGGGGGAAATTCAGAGACCCAGTACTTC.

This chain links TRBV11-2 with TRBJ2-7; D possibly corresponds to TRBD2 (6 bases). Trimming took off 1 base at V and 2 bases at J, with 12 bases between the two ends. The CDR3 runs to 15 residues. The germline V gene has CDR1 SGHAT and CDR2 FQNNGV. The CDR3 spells CASSLVLRGAYEQYF. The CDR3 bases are TGTGCCAGCAGCTTAGTCCTGCGGGGAGCCTACGAGCAGTACTTC.

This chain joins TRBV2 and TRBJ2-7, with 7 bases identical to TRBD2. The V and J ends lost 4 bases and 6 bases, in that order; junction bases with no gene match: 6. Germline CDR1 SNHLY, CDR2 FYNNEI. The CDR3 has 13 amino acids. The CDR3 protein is CASSGQGLTEQYF. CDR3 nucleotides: TGTGCCAGCAGTGGGCAGGGACTAACCGAGCAGTACTTC.

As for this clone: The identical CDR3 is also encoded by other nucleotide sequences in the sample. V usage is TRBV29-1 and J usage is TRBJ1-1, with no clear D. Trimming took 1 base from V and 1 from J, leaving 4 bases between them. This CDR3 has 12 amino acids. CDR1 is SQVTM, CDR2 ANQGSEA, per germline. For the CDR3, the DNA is TGCAGCGTTGAAGGGGGGAACACTGAAGCTTTCTTT. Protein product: CSVEGGNTEAFF.